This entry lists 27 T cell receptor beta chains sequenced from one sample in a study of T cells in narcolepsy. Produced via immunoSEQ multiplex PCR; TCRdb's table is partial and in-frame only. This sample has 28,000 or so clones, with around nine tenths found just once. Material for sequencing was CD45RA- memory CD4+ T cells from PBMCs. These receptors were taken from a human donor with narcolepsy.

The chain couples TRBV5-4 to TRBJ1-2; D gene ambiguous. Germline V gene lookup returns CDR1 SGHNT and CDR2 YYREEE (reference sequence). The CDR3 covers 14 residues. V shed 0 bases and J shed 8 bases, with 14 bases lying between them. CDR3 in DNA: TGTGCCAGCAGCTTGGAGTACAGTTTGCGCGGCTACACCTTC. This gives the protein CASSLEYSLRGYTF.

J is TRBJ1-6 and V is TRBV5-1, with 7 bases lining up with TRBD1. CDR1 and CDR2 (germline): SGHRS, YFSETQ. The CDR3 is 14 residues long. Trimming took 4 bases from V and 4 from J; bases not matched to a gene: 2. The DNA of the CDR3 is TGCGCCAGCAGCGCGGGACAGTATAATTCACCCCTCCACTTT. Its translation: CASSAGQYNSPLHF.

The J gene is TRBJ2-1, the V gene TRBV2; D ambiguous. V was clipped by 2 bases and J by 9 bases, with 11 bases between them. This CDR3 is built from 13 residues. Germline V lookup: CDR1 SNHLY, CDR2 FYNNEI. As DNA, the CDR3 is TGTGCCAGCAGTGAACTCACTACGGGTGAGCAGTTCTTC. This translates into CASSELTTGEQFF.

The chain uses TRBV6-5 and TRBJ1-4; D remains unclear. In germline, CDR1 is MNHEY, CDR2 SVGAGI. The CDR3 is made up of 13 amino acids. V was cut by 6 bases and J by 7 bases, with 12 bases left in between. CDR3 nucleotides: TGTGCCAGCAGCAGCGCGGTTCGTGAAAAACTGTTTTTT. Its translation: CASSSAVREKLFF.

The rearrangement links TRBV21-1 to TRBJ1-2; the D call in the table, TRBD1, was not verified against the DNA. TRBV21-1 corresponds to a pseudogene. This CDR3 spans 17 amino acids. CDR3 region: CASSTPSVWARIYGYTF. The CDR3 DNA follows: TGTGCCAGCAGTACCCCGTCGGTGTGGGCTCGTATCTATGGCTACACCTTC.

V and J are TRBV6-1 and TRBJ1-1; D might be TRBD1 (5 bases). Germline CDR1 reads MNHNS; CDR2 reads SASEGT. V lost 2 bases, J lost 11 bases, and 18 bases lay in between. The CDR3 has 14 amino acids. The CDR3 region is CASSELFVEGTAFF. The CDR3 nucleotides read TGTGCCAGCAGTGAATTGTTCGTAGAAGGGACGGCTTTCTTT.

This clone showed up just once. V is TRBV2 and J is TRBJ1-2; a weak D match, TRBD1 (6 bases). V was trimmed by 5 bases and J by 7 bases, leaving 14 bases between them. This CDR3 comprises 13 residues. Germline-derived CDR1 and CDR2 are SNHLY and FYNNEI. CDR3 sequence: CASSWDKGGGYTF. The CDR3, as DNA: TGTGCCAGCAGTTGGGACAAGGGCGGTGGCTACACCTTC.

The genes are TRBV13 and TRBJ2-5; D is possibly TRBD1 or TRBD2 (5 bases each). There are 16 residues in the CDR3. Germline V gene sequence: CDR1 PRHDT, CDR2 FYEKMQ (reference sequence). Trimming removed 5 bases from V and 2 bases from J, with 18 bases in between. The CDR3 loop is CASSPDEFEGQETQYF. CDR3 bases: TGTGCCAGCAGCCCGGACGAGTTTGAGGGGCAAGAGACCCAGTACTTC.

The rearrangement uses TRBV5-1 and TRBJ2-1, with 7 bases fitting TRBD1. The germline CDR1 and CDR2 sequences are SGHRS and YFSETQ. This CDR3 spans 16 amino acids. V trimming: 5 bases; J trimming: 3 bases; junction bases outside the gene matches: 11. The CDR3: CASRSLTGDGYNEQFF. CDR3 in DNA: TGCGCCAGCAGATCCCTTACAGGGGATGGCTACAATGAGCAGTTCTTC.

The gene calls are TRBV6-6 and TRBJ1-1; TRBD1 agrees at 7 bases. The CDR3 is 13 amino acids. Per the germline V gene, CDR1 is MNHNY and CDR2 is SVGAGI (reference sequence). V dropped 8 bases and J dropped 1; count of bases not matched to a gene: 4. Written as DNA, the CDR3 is TGTGCCAGCCAACAGGGGCCGAACACTGAAGCTTTCTTT. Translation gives CASQQGPNTEAFF.

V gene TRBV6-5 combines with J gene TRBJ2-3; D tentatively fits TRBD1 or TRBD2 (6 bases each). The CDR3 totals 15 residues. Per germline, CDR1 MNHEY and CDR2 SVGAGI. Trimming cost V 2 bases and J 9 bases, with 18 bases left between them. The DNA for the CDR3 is TGTGCCAGCAGTTACGGTGACGGGGGCCGCTCGACGCAGTATTTT. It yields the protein CASSYGDGGRSTQYF.

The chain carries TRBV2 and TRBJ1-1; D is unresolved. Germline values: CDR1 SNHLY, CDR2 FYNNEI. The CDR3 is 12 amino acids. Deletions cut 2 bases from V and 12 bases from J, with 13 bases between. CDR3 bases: TGTGCCAGCAGTGAAACGGGAGGCCCCTCTTTCTTT. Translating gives CASSETGGPSFF.

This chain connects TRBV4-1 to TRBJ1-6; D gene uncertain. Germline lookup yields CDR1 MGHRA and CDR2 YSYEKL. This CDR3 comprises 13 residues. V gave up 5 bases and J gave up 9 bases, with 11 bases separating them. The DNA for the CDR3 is TGCGCCAGCAGCGATAGGATAGGTTCACCCCTCCACTTT. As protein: CASSDRIGSPLHF.

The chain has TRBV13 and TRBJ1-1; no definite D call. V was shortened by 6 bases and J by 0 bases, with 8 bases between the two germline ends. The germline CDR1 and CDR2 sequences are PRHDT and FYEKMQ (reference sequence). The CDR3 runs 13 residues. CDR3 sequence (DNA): TGTGCCAGCAGGTCCGGATTGAACACTGAAGCTTTCTTT. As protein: CASRSGLNTEAFF.

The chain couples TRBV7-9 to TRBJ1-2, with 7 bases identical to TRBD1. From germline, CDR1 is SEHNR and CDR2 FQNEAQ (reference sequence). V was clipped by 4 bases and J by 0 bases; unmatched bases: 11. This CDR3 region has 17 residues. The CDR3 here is CASSSGGRGPANYGYTF. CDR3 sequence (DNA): TGTGCCAGCAGCTCAGGGGGACGGGGCCCCGCTAACTATGGCTACACCTTC.

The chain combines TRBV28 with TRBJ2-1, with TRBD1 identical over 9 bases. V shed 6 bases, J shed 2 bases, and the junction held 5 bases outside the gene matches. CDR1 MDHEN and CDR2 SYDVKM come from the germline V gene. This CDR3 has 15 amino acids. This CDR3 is CASRGGDRAYNEQFF. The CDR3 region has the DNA TGTGCCAGCAGAGGTGGGGACAGGGCCTACAATGAGCAGTTCTTC.

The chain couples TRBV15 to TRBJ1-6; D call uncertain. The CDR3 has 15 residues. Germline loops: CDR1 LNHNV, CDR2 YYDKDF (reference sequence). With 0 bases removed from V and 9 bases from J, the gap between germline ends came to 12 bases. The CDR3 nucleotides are TGTGCCACCAGCAGAGAGCGCGCAGCTCTTTCACCCCTCCACTTT. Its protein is CATSRERAALSPLHF.

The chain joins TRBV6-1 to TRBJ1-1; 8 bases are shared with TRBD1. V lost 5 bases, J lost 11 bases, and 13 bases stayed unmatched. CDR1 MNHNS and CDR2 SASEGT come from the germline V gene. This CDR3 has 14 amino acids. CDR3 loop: CASSFQGASSWAFF. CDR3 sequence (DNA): TGTGCCAGCAGTTTTCAGGGGGCTAGTAGTTGGGCTTTCTTT.

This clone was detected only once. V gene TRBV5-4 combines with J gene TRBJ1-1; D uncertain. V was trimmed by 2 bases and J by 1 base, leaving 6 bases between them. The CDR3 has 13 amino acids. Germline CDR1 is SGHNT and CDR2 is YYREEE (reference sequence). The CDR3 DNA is TGTGCCAGCAGCTTAGAGAGGAACACTGAAGCTTTCTTT. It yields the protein CASSLERNTEAFF.

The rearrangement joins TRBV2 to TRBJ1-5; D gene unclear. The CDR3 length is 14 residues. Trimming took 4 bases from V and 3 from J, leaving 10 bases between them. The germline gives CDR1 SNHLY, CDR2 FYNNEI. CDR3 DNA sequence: TGTGCCAGCAGTGTTACCCAGAACAATCAGCCCCAGCATTTT. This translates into CASSVTQNNQPQHF. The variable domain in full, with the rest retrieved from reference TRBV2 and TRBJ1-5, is EPEVTQTPSHQVTQMGQEVILRCVPISNHLYFYWYRQILGQKVEFLVSFYNNEISEKSEIFDDQFSVERPDGSNFTLKIRSTKLEDSAMYFCASSVTQNNQPQHFGDGTRLSIL.

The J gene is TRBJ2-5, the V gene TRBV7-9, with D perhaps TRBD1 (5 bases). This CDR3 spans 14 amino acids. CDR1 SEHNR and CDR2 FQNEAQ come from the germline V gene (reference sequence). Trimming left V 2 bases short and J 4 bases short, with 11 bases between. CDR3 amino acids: CASSLQGRIETQYF. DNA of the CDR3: TGTGCCAGCAGCTTACAGGGCCGGATAGAGACCCAGTACTTC.

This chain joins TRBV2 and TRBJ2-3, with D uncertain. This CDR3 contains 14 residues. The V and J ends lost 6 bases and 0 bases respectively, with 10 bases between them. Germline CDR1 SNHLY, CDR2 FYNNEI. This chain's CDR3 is CASRDSPSTDTQYF. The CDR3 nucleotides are TGTGCCAGCAGGGATAGTCCCAGCACAGATACGCAGTATTTT.

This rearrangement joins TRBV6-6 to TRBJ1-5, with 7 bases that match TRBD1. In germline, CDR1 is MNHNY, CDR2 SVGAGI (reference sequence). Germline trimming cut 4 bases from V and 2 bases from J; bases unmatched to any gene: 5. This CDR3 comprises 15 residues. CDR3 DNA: TGTGCCAGCAGTTCTGGGACAGATCGCAATCAGCCCCAGCATTTT. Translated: CASSSGTDRNQPQHF.

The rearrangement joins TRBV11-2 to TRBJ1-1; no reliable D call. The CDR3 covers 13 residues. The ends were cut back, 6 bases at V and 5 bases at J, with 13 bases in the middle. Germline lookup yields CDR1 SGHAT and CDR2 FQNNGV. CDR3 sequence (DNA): TGTGCCAGCAGATGGGGTGCGGGTACTGAAGCTTTCTTT. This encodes CASRWGAGTEAFF.

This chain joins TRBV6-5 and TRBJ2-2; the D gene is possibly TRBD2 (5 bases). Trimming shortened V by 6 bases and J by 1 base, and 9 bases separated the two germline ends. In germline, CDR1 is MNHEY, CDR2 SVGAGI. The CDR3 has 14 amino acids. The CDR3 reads CASSWERNTGELFF. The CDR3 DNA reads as TGTGCCAGCAGCTGGGAGAGGAACACCGGGGAGCTGTTTTTT.

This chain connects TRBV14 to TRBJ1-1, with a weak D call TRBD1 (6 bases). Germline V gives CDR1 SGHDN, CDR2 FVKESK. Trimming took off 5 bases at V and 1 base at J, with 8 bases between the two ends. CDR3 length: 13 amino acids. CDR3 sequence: CASSVQGNTEAFF. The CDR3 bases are TGTGCCAGCAGCGTACAGGGGAACACTGAAGCTTTCTTT. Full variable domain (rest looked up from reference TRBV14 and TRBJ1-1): EAGVTQFPSHSVIEKGQTVTLRCDPISGHDNLYWYRRVMGKEIKFLLHFVKESKQDESGMPNNRFLAERTGGTYSTLKVQPAELEDSGVYFCASSVQGNTEAFFGQGTRLTVV.

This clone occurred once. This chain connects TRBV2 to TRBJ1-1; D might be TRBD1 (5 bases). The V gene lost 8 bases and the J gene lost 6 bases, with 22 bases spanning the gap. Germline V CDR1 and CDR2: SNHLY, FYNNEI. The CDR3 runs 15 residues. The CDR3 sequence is CASAQEPGTSAEAFF. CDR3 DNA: TGTGCCAGCGCCCAGGAGCCCGGGACGAGCGCTGAAGCTTTCTTT.